These T cell receptor beta chains were read from a single sample in a study of blood T cell repertoires in COVID-19. Some clones are missing from TCRdb's copy, which holds only in-frame ones; the method was immunoSEQ multiplex PCR. This table has about 150,000 clones, approximately 86% appearing once. Sequencing was carried out using peripheral blood. All receptors derive from a woman of 80 years or more with COVID-19, enrolled during active disease. Both conserved end residues are part of each CDR3. A D gene is named only where the DNA matches it firmly. Rows may omit the clone size; those that give it use once, few, many or a size class.

clone_size	d_call	j_call	v_call	cdr3_nt	cdr3_aa
NA	TRBD1	TRBJ2-7	TRBV15	TGTGCCACCAGCAGAGGGGGACAGGGGGCGCGGTACGAGCAGTACTTC	CATSRGGQGARYEQYF
NA	NA	TRBJ1-2	TRBV29-1	TGCAGCGTTTCGGCAGGTCTCTATGGCTACACCTTC	CSVSAGLYGYTF
NA	NA	TRBJ1-6	TRBV6-1	TGTGCCAGCAGTGAGGATTGGAGGGGATCCCTCCACTTT	CASSEDWRGSLHF
NA	NA	TRBJ1-1	TRBV20-1	TGCAGTGCTAGTTTGGTGTTAGGGGGGAACACTGAAGCTTTCTTT	CSASLVLGGNTEAFF
NA	NA	TRBJ2-7	TRBV25-1	TGTGCCAGCAGTTGTCTGGCGCGGAAGGGGTTTTCCTCCGAGCAGTACTTC	CASSCLARKGFSSEQYF
NA	NA	TRBJ2-7	TRBV3-1/TRBV3-2	TGTGCCAGCAGCCTGAGACACCCCGGGTGGGGCAGCGCCTACGAGCAGTACTTC	CASSLRHPGWGSAYEQYF
NA	NA	TRBJ2-5	TRBV19	TGTGCCAGTAGTATTTCCGAGGAGACCCAGTACTTC	CASSISEETQYF
NA	NA	TRBJ2-7	TRBV3-1/TRBV3-2	TGTGCCAGCAGCCAACTCTCCTACGAGCAGTACTTC	CASSQLSYEQYF
NA	NA	TRBJ1-1	TRBV7-2	TGTGCCAGCAGCGTCGTATACACTGAAGCTTTCTTT	CASSVVYTEAFF
NA	NA	TRBJ1-5	TRBV2	TGTGCCAGCACCTTTGTGGGGGCGAATCAGCCCCAGCATTTT	CASTFVGANQPQHF
once	TRBD2	TRBJ2-2	TRBV11-3	TGTGCCAGCAGCTTAAGTCGGGGGGCCGGGGAGCTGTTTTTT	CASSLSRGAGELFF
NA	NA	TRBJ1-1	TRBV29-1	TGCAGCGTTGGAGGTCAACCGAACACTGAAGCTTTCTTT	CSVGGQPNTEAFF
once	NA	TRBJ1-5	TRBV25-1	TGTGCCAGCAGTGAAAGCGGTCGGGGGAGGGATCAGCCCCAGCATTTT	CASSESGRGRDQPQHF
NA	NA	TRBJ1-5	TRBV7-2	TGTGCCAGCAGCTTAGATACAGGGATAGTACTAAGGCATTTT	CASSLDTGIVLRHF
NA	NA	TRBJ2-1	TRBV14	TGTGCCAGCAGCCATGGACAGTACAATGAGCAGTTCTTC	CASSHGQYNEQFF
NA	TRBD2	TRBJ2-3	TRBV9	TGTGCCAGCAGCGTAGGTGCTAGCGGTTACACAGATACGCAGTATTTT	CASSVGASGYTDTQYF
NA	TRBD1	TRBJ1-6	TRBV28	TGTGCCAGCAGACGCACAGGGGAAAGGAGTAATTCACCCCTCCACTTT	CASRRTGERSNSPLHF
once	NA	TRBJ2-1	TRBV5-1	TGCGCCAGCGGAGACGGCCGGGGATACAATGAGCAGTTCTTC	CASGDGRGYNEQFF
NA	NA	TRBJ1-6	TRBV18	TGTGCCAGCTCAAGGCAGCAGGGTAATTCACCCCTCCACTTT	CASSRQQGNSPLHF
NA	NA	TRBJ2-1	TRBV9	TGTGCCAGCAGCGCACTCGGGAGTTCCTACAATGAGCAGTTCTTC	CASSALGSSYNEQFF
NA	NA	TRBJ2-2	TRBV12-3/TRBV12-4	TGTGCCAGCACTAATGGGGGGTTAGGGGAGCTGTTTTTT	CASTNGGLGELFF
few	NA	TRBJ1-2	TRBV20-1	TGCACCGTTGGGGACAATCCGGGCTACACCTTC	CTVGDNPGYTF
NA	NA	TRBJ1-1	TRBV5-4	TGTGCCAGCAGCTCCCCGCGACAGTTTAACACTGAAGCTTTCTTT	CASSSPRQFNTEAFF
NA	NA	TRBJ1-6	TRBV2	TGTGCCAGCACATTGACAAACTCACCCCTCCACTTT	CASTLTNSPLHF
NA	NA	TRBJ1-2	TRBV6-5	TGTGCCAGCAGAGTGACAGCTACACTCTATGGCTACACCTTC	CASRVTATLYGYTF
NA	NA	TRBJ2-2	TRBV2	TGTGCCAGCAGTGAACCCCCGAGGACCGGGGAGCTGTTTTTT	CASSEPPRTGELFF
many	NA	TRBJ1-2	TRBV7-9	TGTGCCAGCAGCTTAAGGCTTGACTACAGCCGTTATGGCTACACCTTC	CASSLRLDYSRYGYTF
NA	NA	TRBJ1-3	TRBV15	TGTGCCACACAGGCGTCTGATGGAAACACCATATATTTT	CATQASDGNTIYF
few	NA	TRBJ2-3	TRBV5-8	TGTGCCAGCCCAAACGGTCTGGGGACAAACGACCCCACAGATACGCAGTATTTT	CASPNGLGTNDPTDTQYF
NA	TRBD1	TRBJ2-7	TRBV19	TGTGCCAGTAGTCCCCCGGGGACAGGGGGCGCGGGGCGTGCGAACGAGCAGTACTTC	CASSPPGTGGAGRANEQYF
NA	NA	TRBJ2-1	TRBV10-3	TGTGCCATCAGTGACCGGGGAACCGACTACAATGAGCAGTTCTTC	CAISDRGTDYNEQFF
NA	NA	TRBJ2-7	TRBV11-2	TGTGCCAGCAGCTTATCCAGGGGCTACGAGCAGTACTTC	CASSLSRGYEQYF
few	NA	TRBJ1-5	TRBV19	TGTGCCAGTAGTGCCCGGAGAGGGAATGCTTGGCAGCCCCAGCATTTT	CASSARRGNAWQPQHF
NA	NA	TRBJ2-7	TRBV28	TGTGCCACCACCGAGCAGGGGAGAGAGCAGTACTTC	CATTEQGREQYF
NA	TRBD1	TRBJ1-4	TRBV19	TGTGCCAGTAGCTCGACAGGGGGAGAAAAACTGTTTTTT	CASSSTGGEKLFF
NA	NA	TRBJ1-6	TRBV6-5	TGTGCCAGCAGTTACTCGGCCCAATCTAGATCGCCCCTCCACTTT	CASSYSAQSRSPLHF
NA	NA	TRBJ2-5	TRBV19	TGTGCCAGTAGTATAGAGGCAGGGGACACCCAGTACTTC	CASSIEAGDTQYF
few	NA	TRBJ1-5	TRBV28	TGTGCCAGCAGTTTATCGGGGGGCAATCAGCCCCAGCATTTT	CASSLSGGNQPQHF
NA	TRBD1	TRBJ1-2	TRBV29-1	TGCAGCGTTACGGACAGGCCCTATGGCTACACCTTC	CSVTDRPYGYTF
NA	TRBD1	TRBJ1-4	TRBV5-4	TGTGCCAGCAGCTCGGGGGGGACAGGGGCTGAAAAACTGTTTTTT	CASSSGGTGAEKLFF
NA	NA	TRBJ1-2	TRBV28	TGTGCCACTCCTCGTGAGAGAGGAGGGTCTAAAGGCTATGGCTACACCTTC	CATPRERGGSKGYGYTF
few	TRBD1	TRBJ1-1	TRBV15	TGTGCCACCAGCAGGGGACAGGGACACACTGAAGCTTTCTTT	CATSRGQGHTEAFF
NA	NA	TRBJ2-3	TRBV3-1/TRBV3-2	TGTGCCAGCAGCCAAGTCTACCCCAGGGGCAGGAGGTTCACAGATACGCAGTATTTT	CASSQVYPRGRRFTDTQYF
NA	NA	TRBJ1-1	TRBV10-3	TGTGCCATCAGTGAGCGGGTAGACAGGAATGAAGCTTTCTTT	CAISERVDRNEAFF
NA	NA	TRBJ1-1	TRBV11-2	TGTGCCAGCAGCTCCATCCGGTTGAACACTGAAGCTTTCTTT	CASSSIRLNTEAFF
NA	NA	TRBJ1-4	TRBV3-1/TRBV3-2	TGTGCCAGCAGCCAAGGGGGGGCAACTAATGAAAAACTGTTTTTT	CASSQGGATNEKLFF
NA	TRBD2	TRBJ2-1	TRBV5-1	TGCGCCAGCACCTCTAGCGGCTCCTACAATGAGCAGTTCTTC	CASTSSGSYNEQFF
NA	NA	TRBJ1-4	TRBV3-1/TRBV3-2	TGTGCCAGCAGCCAAGACGCGGCGAGCGGACTGTTTTTT	CASSQDAASGLFF
once	NA	TRBJ2-7	TRBV6-5	TGTGCCAGCAATCCTGCTCCCCGAGGCTACTACGAGCAGTACTTC	CASNPAPRGYYEQYF
NA	NA	TRBJ1-5	TRBV6-4	TGTGCCAGCAGTGTAGAGGAGGATCAGCCCCAGCATTTT	CASSVEEDQPQHF
NA	TRBD1	TRBJ1-1	TRBV4-1	TGCGCCAGCAGCCGTGATGGACAGGGGGGCACTGAAGCTTTCTTT	CASSRDGQGGTEAFF
few	NA	TRBJ2-3	TRBV5-1	TGCGCCAGCTATACAGGGCGGTCAGATACGCAGTATTTT	CASYTGRSDTQYF
NA	TRBD2	TRBJ2-7	TRBV6-5	TGTGCCAGCATGGTGACTAGCGCCTACGAGCAGTACTTC	CASMVTSAYEQYF
NA	TRBD2	TRBJ2-1	TRBV7-9	TGTGCCAGCAGCTTAGCGGTTAGCGGGAGGGGTGATGAGCAGTTCTTC	CASSLAVSGRGDEQFF
NA	NA	TRBJ1-4	TRBV6-5	TGTGCCAGCAGACCTACAGGGTACGAAAAACTGTTTTTT	CASRPTGYEKLFF
NA	NA	TRBJ1-5	TRBV29-1	TGCAGCGTTGGGACAAGTAGCAATCAGCCCCAGCATTTT	CSVGTSSNQPQHF
NA	TRBD2	TRBJ2-1	TRBV7-9	TGTGCCAGCAGACCCAGCGGGGGGGCCCATGAGCAGTTCTTC	CASRPSGGAHEQFF
NA	TRBD1	TRBJ1-2	TRBV6-5	TGTGCCAGCAGTCGACAGGGGGCCAATAACTATGGCTACACCTTC	CASSRQGANNYGYTF